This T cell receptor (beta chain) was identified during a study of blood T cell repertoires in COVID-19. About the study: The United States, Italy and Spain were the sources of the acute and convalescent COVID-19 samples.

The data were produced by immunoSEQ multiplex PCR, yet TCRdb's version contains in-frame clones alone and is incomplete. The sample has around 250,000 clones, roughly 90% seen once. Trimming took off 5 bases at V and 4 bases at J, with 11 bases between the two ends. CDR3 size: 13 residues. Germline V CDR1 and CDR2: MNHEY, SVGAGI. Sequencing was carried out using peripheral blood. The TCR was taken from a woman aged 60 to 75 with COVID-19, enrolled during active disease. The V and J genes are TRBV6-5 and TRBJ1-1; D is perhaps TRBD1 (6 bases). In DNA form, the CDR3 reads TGTGCCAGCAGTAGGGGGAGGGCCACTGAAGCTTTCTTT. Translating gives CASSRGRATEAFF.